The present entry profiles one T cell receptor (beta chain) with its context. These data come from a study of identical twins. TCRdb reprocessed the 5' RACE reads via MiXCR and lists one record per CDR3 protein. The top ten hold around 14% of the sample, which has some 760,000 distinct CDR3 sequences, around a sixth seen once. CDR3 length equals 15 residues. CDR1 is SGHTA and CDR2 is FQGNSA in the germline V gene. The ends lost 7 bases at V and 4 bases at J; junction bases unmatched: 9. In addition, the sample was reused for a study of T cells expressing NK-cell markers. From that study: Several experiments employed an anti-gamma-delta TCR antibody to confine sorting to alpha-beta TCR T cells.

V and J are TRBV7-2 and TRBJ2-1; TRBD2 matches at 8 bases. Material for sequencing was PBMCs. The clonotype was recovered from a woman aged 18-30 years in good health. CDR3 protein: CASTKVGGGYNEQFF. DNA for the CDR3: TGTGCCAGCACCAAAGTCGGGGGGGGTTACAATGAGCAGTTCTTC.